Shown below are 12 T cell receptor beta chains from a single sample sequenced in a study of T cells in Graves' hyperthyroidism and ophthalmopathy. There were TCR beta CDR3 regions amplified from RNA transcripts. First-round RT-PCR targeting the TCR CDR3 was performed with the HTBI primer set. TCRdb reanalysed the multiplex PCR reads using MiXCR and keeps one entry per CDR3 protein. This sample has 400,000 or so distinct CDR3 sequences, with about 16% found just once. Sequenced: blood. Receptors originate from a woman aged 60-70 years with Graves' ophthalmopathy.

In this sample, this clonotype turned up many times. The genes are TRBV6-1 and TRBJ1-2; 8 bases are a match to TRBD1. Looked up from germline, CDR1 is MNHNS and CDR2 is SASEGT. The V gene end was trimmed by 5 bases and the J gene end by 8 bases; junction bases not matched to a gene: 7. The CDR3 is 13 residues long. As DNA, the CDR3 is TGTGCCAGCAGTCCTCGACAGGGGCCGGGCTACACCTTC. Its translation: CASSPRQGPGYTF.

Points on this clonotype: The junction does not match germline at one end; this may be a read error. The V and J genes are TRBV19 and TRBJ2-7, with D perhaps matching TRBD1 or TRBD2 (6 bases each). Germline V gene sequence: CDR1 LNHDA, CDR2 SQIVND (reference sequence). This CDR3 has 14 residues. The CDR3 reads CASSRDTGAYEQCF. In DNA, the CDR3 is TGTGCCAGTAGTCGGGACACGGGAGCCTACGAGCAGTGCTTC.

The J gene is TRBJ2-2, the V gene TRBV14; D gene ambiguous. Between the trimmed V and J ends, which lost 1 base and 6 bases, there was a span of 6 bases. Germline V gene data show CDR1 as SGHDN and CDR2 as FVKESK. The CDR3 extends over 13 amino acids. CDR3 amino acids: CASSQGWAGELFF. The CDR3 nucleotides are TGTGCCAGCAGCCAAGGGTGGGCCGGGGAGCTGTTTTTT.

This clonotype was counted ten times or more. The genes are TRBV2 and TRBJ2-5; D not certain. The germline CDR1 and CDR2 sequences are SNHLY and FYNNEI. The V end lost 4 bases, the J end lost 3 bases, and 15 bases lay between the germline ends. This CDR3 comprises 15 residues. The CDR3 DNA reads as TGTGCCAGCAGTGTGGTCGGGTCTCTCAAAGAGACCCAGTACTTC. Translation gives CASSVVGSLKETQYF. The full variable domain, with the rest looked up from reference TRBV2 and TRBJ2-5, is EPEVTQTPSHQVTQMGQEVILRCVPISNHLYFYWYRQILGQKVEFLVSFYNNEISEKSEIFDDQFSVERPDGSNFTLKIRSTKLEDSAMYFCASSVVGSLKETQYFGPGTRLLVL.

V and J are TRBV28 and TRBJ2-1; a weak D match, TRBD2 (6 bases). Germline CDR1 is MDHEN and CDR2 is SYDVKM. The CDR3 spans 16 residues. Trimming took 3 bases from V and 5 from J, leaving 17 bases between them. The CDR3 here is CASSFIRRGFDNEQFF. The CDR3, as DNA: TGTGCCAGCAGTTTTATTAGGCGGGGCTTTGACAATGAGCAGTTCTTC.

Many counts were recorded for this clonotype. The chain links TRBV3-1 to TRBJ2-5, with 11 bases aligning to TRBD2. CDR3 length: 16 residues. Looked up from germline, CDR1 is LGHDT and CDR2 is YNNKEL (reference sequence). Trimming cost V 0 bases and J 4 bases; bases outside gene matches: 4. The CDR3 reads CASSQDGTSGTETQYF. CDR3 in DNA: TGTGCCAGCAGCCAAGATGGGACTAGCGGCACAGAGACCCAGTACTTC.

This chain joins TRBV5-1 and TRBJ2-4; D might be TRBD1 (5 bases). There are 14 residues in the CDR3. The germline CDR1 and CDR2 sequences are SGHRS and YFSETQ. V was pared by 7 bases and J by 6 bases, with 17 bases between. The CDR3 spells CASSTLGQGNIQYF. The CDR3 bases are TGCGCCAGCTCGACCCTTGGACAAGGAAACATTCAGTACTTC.

This clonotype showed up many times. J is TRBJ1-1 and V is TRBV3-1; D is possibly TRBD1 (6 bases). This CDR3 region has 12 residues. V was pared by 4 bases and J by 11 bases, with 14 bases between. CDR1 and CDR2 from the germline V gene are LGHDT and YNNKEL (reference sequence). CDR3 residues: CASSLGQSSAFF. The CDR3 nucleotides read TGTGCCAGCAGCCTTGGACAGAGCTCGGCTTTCTTT.

The table lists this clonotype with many counts. The chain carries TRBV12-3 or TRBV12-4 and TRBJ1-2; D call uncertain. V dropped 3 bases and J dropped 5 bases, with 4 bases sitting between them. CDR3 length: 11 residues. CDR3 sequence: CASSFGYGYTF. CDR3 nucleotides: TGTGCCAGCAGTTTCGGGTATGGCTACACCTTC.

This clonotype showed up just a few times. The chain has TRBV13 and TRBJ2-7; D remains unclear. Germline V gene sequence: CDR1 PRHDT, CDR2 FYEKMQ (reference sequence). The CDR3 is 14 residues long. Trimming removed 0 bases from V and 3 bases from J, with 9 bases in between. CDR3 protein: CASSLGRPGYEQYF. The CDR3 bases are TGTGCCAGCAGCTTAGGCCGCCCGGGCTACGAGCAGTACTTC.

About this clonotype itself: One base away lies a much larger clone, so this may be a sequencing read error. The chain combines TRBV27 with TRBJ2-4; D uncertain. V was pared by 2 bases and J by 0 bases, with 14 bases between. Germline V gene lookup returns CDR1 MNHEY and CDR2 SMNVEV (reference sequence). The CDR3 is made up of 17 amino acids. The CDR3 loop reads CASSLTDPGLAKNIQYF. The CDR3 DNA follows: TGTGCCAGCAGTTTAACTGACCCCGGGCTAGCCAAAAACATTCAGTACTTC.

This clonotype was recorded many times. This rearrangement joins TRBV5-1 to TRBJ2-1; 7 nucleotides line up with TRBD2. The germline V gene encodes CDR1 SGHRS and CDR2 YFSETQ. V shed 0 bases and J 7 bases; nucleotides not matched to a gene: 10. The CDR3 length is 16 residues. CDR3 in amino acids: CASSLGSGTPSNEQFF. CDR3 nucleotides: TGCGCCAGCAGCTTGGGCAGCGGGACGCCCTCAAATGAGCAGTTCTTC.